These 3 T cell receptor beta chains originate from one sample sequenced in a study of T-cell reconstitution after alpha-beta-depleted transplantation in children. As it was prepared, the TCRbeta library received unique molecular identifiers. TCRdb reprocessed the PCR reads via MiXCR and lists one record per CDR3 protein. The sample lists a few hundred thousand distinct CDR3 sequences, around 16% occurring once. The sample was PBMCs, mostly from graft donor cells, taken 360 days after TCRalphabeta/CD19-depleted stem cell transplant. These receptors were taken from a boy in the first two years of life who had a stem cell transplant for Wiskott-Aldrich syndrome, so the T cells may come from the graft donor.

The rearrangement links TRBV7-2 to TRBJ2-7, with a weak D call TRBD2 (6 bases). Trimming shortened V by 5 bases and J by 0 bases, and 14 bases separated the two germline ends. The CDR3 has 15 residues. CDR1 is SGHTA, CDR2 FQGNSA, per germline. CDR3 sequence: CASSPALARSYEQYF. Here the CDR3 DNA reads TGTGCCAGCAGCCCGGCCCTAGCGCGCTCCTACGAGCAGTACTTC.

This clonotype appeared a few times. The V call is TRBV11-2, the J call TRBJ2-7, with D unresolved. V dropped 0 bases and J dropped 3 bases, with 6 bases sitting between them. This CDR3 is built from 13 residues. Germline CDR1 and CDR2: SGHAT and FQNNGV. The CDR3 DNA reads TGTGCCAGCAGCTTAGAGGACCTCTACGAGCAGTACTTC. Its protein is CASSLEDLYEQYF.

This clonotype was recorded many times. The V gene is TRBV15, the J gene TRBJ2-3; D possibly matches TRBD1 or TRBD2 (5 bases each). V was pared by 5 bases and J by 4 bases, with 16 bases between. Germline values: CDR1 LNHNV, CDR2 YYDKDF (reference sequence). The CDR3 extends over 15 amino acids. CDR3 DNA: TGTGCCACCAGCGGCCGGGACCTGATGTCAGATACGCAGTATTTT. Translating gives CATSGRDLMSDTQYF.